This record covers a single TCR beta chain. Its antigen is unknown. These data originate in a study of post-analysis software for immune sequencing data. At the level of the study: Progressive-relapsing, secondary progressive and relapsing-remitting multiple sclerosis were among the disease courses included.

Prepared libraries of TCR beta cDNA carried unique molecular identifiers. Each CDR3 protein is one row after TCRdb ran MiXCR on the PCR reads. In the table there are 430,000 or so distinct CDR3 sequences, 30% to 45% of which are singletons. With 8 bases removed from V and 5 bases from J, the gap between germline ends came to 20 bases. This CDR3 is built from 15 residues. The germline gives CDR1 MDHEN, CDR2 SYDVKM. Findings of the study overall: When the samples were clustered directly with F measure, those that had been prepared in the same batch showed strong co-clustering. A significant reduction in normalized Chao1 diversity was observed in multiple sclerosis patients versus controls. Included in a set of roughly five TRBV segments more frequent in patients than controls were TRBV5-6, TRBV5-1 and TRBV20-1.

The chain is built from TRBV28 and TRBJ2-3, with D perhaps TRBD1 (6 bases). Material: blood. The TCR was taken from a girl aged 2-10 years with multiple sclerosis. CDR3 loop: CASSQGGRARDTQYF. The CDR3 nucleotides are TGTGCCAGCTCTCAAGGGGGACGGGCCCGAGATACGCAGTATTTT.